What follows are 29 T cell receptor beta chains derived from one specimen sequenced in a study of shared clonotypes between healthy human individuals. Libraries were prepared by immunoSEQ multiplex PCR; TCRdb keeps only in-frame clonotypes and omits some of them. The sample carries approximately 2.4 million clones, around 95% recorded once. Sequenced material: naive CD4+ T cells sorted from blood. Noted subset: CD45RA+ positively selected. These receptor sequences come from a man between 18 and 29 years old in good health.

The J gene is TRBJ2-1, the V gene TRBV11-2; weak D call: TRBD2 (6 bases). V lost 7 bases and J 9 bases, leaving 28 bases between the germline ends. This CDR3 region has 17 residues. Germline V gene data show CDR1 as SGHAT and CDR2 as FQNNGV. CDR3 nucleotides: TGTGCCAGCACTTTACCCGCGGGAACAACGACTAATGTTGAGCAGTTCTTC. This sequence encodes CASTLPAGTTTNVEQFF.

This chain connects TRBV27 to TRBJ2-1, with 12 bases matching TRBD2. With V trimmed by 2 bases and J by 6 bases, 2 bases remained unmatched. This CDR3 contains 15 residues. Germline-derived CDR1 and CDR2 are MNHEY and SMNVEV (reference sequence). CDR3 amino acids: CASSLPSGRANEQFF. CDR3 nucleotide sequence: TGTGCCAGCAGTTTACCTAGCGGGAGGGCCAATGAGCAGTTCTTC.

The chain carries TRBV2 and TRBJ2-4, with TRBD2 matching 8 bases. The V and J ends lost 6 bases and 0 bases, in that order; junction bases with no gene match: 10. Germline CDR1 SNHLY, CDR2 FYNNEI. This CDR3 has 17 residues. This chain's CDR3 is CASRVPGLGVAKNIQYF. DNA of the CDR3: TGTGCCAGCAGGGTTCCGGGACTAGGGGTAGCCAAAAACATTCAGTACTTC. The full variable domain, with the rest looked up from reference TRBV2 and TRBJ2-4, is EPEVTQTPSHQVTQMGQEVILRCVPISNHLYFYWYRQILGQKVEFLVSFYNNEISEKSEIFDDQFSVERPDGSNFTLKIRSTKLEDSAMYFCASRVPGLGVAKNIQYFGAGTRLSVL.

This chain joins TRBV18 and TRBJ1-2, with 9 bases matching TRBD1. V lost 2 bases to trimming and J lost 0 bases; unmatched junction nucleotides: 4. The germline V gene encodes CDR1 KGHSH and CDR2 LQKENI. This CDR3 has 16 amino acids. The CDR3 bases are TGTGCCAGCTCACCATGGGGACAGGGCGCTAACTATGGCTACACCTTC. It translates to CASSPWGQGANYGYTF. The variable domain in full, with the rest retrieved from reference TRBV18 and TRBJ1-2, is NAGVMQNPRHLVRRRGQEARLRCSPMKGHSHVYWYRQLPEEGLKFMVYLQKENIIDESGMPKERFSAEFPKEGPSILRIQQVVRGDSAAYFCASSPWGQGANYGYTFGSGTRLTVV.

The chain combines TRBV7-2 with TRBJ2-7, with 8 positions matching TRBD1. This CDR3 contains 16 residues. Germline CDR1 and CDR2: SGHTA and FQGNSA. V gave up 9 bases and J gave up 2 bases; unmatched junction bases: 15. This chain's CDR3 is CASSLDNRGRTYEQYF. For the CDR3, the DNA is TGTGCCAGTAGCCTAGACAACAGGGGGAGGACCTACGAGCAGTACTTC.

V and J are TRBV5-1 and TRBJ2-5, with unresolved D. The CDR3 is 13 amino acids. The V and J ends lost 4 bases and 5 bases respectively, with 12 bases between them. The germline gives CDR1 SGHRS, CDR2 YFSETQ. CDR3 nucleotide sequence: TGCGCCAGCAGCGGCGCTGTTAGGGAGACCCAGTACTTC. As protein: CASSGAVRETQYF.

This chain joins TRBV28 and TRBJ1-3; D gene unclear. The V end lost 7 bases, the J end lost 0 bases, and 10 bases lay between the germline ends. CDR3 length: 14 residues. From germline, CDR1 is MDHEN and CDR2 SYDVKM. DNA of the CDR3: TGTGCCAGCATTGAAAGCGTCTCTGGAAACACCATATATTTT. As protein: CASIESVSGNTIYF.

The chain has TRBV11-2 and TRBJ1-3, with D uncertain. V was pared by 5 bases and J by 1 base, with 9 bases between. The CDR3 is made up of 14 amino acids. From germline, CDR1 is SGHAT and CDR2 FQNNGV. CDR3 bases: TGTGCCAGCAGCCCCGCGGGGTCTGGAAACACCATATATTTT. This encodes CASSPAGSGNTIYF.

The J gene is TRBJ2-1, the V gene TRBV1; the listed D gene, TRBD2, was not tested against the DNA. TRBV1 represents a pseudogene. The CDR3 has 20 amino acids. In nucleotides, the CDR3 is TGCACCAGCAGCCAAGCCTCCGTAATAGCGGACGCCAGCTCCTACAATGAGCAGTTCTTC. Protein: CTSSQASVIADASSYNEQFF.

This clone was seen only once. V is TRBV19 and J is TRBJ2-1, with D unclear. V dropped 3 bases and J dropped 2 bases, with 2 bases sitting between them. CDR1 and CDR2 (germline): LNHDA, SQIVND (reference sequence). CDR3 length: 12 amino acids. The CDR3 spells CASSMPYNEQFF. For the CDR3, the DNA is TGTGCCAGTAGTATGCCCTACAATGAGCAGTTCTTC.

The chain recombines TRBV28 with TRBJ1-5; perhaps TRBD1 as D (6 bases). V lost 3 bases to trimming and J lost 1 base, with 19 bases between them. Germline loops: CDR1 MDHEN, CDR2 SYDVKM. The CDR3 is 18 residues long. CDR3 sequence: CASSFWGQLMVSNQPQHF. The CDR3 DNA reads TGTGCCAGCAGTTTTTGGGGACAATTAATGGTGAGCAATCAGCCCCAGCATTTT.

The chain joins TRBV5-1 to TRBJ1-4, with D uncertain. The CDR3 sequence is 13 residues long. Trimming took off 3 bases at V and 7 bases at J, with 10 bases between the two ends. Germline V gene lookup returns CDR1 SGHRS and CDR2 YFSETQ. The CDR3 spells CASSSVMSEKLFF. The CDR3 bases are TGCGCCAGCAGCTCAGTGATGAGTGAAAAACTGTTTTTT.

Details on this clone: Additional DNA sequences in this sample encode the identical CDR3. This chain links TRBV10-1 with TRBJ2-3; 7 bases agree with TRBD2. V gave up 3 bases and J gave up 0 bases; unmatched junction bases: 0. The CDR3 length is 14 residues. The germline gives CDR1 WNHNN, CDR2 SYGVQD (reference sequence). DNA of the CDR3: TGCGCCAGCAGTGATAGCGGGAGCACAGATACGCAGTATTTT. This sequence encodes CASSDSGSTDTQYF.

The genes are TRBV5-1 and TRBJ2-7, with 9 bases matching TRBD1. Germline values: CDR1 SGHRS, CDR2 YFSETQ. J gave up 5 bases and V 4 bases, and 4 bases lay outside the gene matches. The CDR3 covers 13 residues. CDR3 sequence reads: CASSHGQGNEQYF. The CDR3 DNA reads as TGCGCCAGCAGCCATGGACAGGGGAACGAGCAGTACTTC.

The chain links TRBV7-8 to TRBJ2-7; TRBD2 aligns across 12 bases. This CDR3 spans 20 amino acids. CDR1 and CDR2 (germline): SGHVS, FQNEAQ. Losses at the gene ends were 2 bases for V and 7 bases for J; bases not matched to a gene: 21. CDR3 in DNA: TGTGCCAGCAGCTTACAGTCTGCTAGCGGGAGGGCCACCTCCTACGGAGAGCAGTACTTC. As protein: CASSLQSASGRATSYGEQYF.

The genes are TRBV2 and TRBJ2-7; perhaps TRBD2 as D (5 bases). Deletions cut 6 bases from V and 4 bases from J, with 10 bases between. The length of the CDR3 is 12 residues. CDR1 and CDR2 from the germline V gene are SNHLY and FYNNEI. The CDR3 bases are TGTGCCAGCAGCCCTCGGGGTTACGAGCAGTACTTC. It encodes CASSPRGYEQYF.

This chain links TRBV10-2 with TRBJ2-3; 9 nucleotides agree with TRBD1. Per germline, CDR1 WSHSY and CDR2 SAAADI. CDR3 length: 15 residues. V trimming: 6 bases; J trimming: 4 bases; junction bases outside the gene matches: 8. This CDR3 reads CASSPGQGVSDTQYF. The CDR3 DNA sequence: TGCGCCAGCAGCCCGGGACAGGGAGTGTCAGATACGCAGTATTTT.

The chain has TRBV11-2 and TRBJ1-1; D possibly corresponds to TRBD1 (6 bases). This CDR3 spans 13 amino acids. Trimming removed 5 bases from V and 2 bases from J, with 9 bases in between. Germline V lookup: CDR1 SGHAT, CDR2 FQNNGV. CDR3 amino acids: CASSTQGNTEAFF. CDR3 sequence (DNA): TGTGCCAGCAGCACACAGGGTAACACTGAAGCTTTCTTT. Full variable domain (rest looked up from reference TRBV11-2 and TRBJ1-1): EAGVAQSPRYKIIEKRQSVAFWCNPISGHATLYWYQQILGQGPKLLIQFQNNGVVDDSQLPKDRFSAERLKGVDSTLKIQPAKLEDSAVYLCASSTQGNTEAFFGQGTRLTVV.

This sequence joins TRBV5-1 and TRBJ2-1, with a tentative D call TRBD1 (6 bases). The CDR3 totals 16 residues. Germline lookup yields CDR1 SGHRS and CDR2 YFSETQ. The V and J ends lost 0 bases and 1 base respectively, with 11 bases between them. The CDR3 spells CASSLEGVNSYNEQFF. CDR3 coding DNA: TGCGCCAGCAGCTTGGAGGGGGTTAATTCCTACAATGAGCAGTTCTTC.

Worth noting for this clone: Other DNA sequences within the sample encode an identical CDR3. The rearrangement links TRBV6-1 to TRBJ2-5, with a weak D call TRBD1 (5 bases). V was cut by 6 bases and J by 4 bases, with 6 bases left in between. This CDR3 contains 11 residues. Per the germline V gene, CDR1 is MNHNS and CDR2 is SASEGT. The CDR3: CASSDRETQYF. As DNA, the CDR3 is TGTGCCAGCAGCGACAGAGAGACCCAGTACTTC.

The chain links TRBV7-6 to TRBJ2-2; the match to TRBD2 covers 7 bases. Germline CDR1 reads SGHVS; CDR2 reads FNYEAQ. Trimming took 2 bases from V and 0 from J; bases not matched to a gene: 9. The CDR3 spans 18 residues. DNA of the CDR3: TGTGCCAGCAGCTTAAGGGGCGGGGGAACATCGAACACCGGGGAGCTGTTTTTT. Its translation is CASSLRGGGTSNTGELFF.

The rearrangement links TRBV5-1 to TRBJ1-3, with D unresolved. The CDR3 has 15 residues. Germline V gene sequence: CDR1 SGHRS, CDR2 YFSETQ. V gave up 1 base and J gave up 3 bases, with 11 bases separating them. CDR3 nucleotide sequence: TGCGCCAGCAGCTTGCCGTCAGGCGATGGAAACACCATATATTTT. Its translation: CASSLPSGDGNTIYF.

The CDR3 loop is CASSQSGTNEKLFF. The DNA for the CDR3 is TGTGCCAGCAGCCAATCCGGGACTAATGAAAAACTGTTTTTT. The chain links TRBV14 to TRBJ1-4; D remains ambiguous. The CDR3 is 14 amino acids. Trimming pared 2 bases from V and 2 bases from J, leaving 6 bases between. CDR1 and CDR2 from the germline V gene are SGHDN and FVKESK.

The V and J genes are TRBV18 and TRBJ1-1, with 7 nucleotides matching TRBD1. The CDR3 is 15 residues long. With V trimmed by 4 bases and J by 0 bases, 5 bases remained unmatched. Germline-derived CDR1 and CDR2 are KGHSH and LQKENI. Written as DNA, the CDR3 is TGTGCCAGCTCACTTAAACAGGGGATGAACACTGAAGCTTTCTTT. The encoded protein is CASSLKQGMNTEAFF.

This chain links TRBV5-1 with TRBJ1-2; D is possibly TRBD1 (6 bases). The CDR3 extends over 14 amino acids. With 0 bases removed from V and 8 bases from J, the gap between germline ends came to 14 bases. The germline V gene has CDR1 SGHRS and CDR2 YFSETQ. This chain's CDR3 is CASSLVQGSGGYTF. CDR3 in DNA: TGCGCCAGCAGCTTGGTACAGGGCTCGGGAGGCTACACCTTC.

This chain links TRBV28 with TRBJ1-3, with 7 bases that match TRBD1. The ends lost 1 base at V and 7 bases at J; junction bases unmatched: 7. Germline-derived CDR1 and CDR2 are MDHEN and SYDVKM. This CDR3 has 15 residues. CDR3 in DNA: TGTGCCAGCAGTTTATTAGGAACAGGGGCCAACACCATATATTTT. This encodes CASSLLGTGANTIYF.

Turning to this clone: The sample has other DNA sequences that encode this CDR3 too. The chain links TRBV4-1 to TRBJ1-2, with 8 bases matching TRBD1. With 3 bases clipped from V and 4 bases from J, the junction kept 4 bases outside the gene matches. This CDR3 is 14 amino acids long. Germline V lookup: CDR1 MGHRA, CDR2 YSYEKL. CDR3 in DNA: TGCGCCAGCAGCCAGGATGGACAGGGCTATGGCTACACCTTC. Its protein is CASSQDGQGYGYTF.

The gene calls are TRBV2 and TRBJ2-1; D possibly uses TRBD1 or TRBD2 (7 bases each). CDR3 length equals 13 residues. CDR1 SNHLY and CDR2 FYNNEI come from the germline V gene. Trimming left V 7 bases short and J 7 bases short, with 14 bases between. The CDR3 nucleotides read TGTGCCAGCACTCGACAGGGAGGGAATGAGCAGTTCTTC. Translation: CASTRQGGNEQFF.

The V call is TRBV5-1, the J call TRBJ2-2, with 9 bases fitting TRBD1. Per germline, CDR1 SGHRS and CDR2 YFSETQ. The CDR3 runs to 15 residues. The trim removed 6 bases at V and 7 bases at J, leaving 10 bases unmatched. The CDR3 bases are TGCGCCAGCACGAGGAGGACAGGGGTGCTCGGGGAGCTGTTTTTT. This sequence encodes CASTRRTGVLGELFF.